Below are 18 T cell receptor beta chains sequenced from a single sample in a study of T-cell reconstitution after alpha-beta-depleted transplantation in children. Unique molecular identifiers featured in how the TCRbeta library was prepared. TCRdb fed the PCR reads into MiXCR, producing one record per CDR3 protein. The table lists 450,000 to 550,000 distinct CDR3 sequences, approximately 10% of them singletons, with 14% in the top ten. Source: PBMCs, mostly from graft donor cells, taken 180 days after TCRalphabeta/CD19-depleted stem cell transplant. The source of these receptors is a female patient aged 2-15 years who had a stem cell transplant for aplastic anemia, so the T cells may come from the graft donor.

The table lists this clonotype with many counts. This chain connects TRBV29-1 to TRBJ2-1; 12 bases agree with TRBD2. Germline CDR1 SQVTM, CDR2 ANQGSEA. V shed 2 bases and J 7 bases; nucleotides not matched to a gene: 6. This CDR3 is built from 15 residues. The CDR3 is CSVETGLAGGNEQFF. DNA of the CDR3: TGCAGCGTTGAAACCGGGCTAGCGGGAGGGAATGAGCAGTTCTTC.

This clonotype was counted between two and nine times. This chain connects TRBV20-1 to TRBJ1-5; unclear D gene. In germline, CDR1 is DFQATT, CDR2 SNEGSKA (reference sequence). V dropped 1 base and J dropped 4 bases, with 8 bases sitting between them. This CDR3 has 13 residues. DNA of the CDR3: TGCAGTGCTAGAGTTTACGGGAATCAGCCCCAGCATTTT. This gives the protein CSARVYGNQPQHF.

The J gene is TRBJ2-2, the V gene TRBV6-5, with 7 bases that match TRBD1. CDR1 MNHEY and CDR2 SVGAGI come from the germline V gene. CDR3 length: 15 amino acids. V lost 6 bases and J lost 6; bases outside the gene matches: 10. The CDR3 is CASSYRGGAAGELFF. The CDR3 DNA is TGTGCCAGCAGCTACAGGGGTGGCGCGGCCGGGGAGCTGTTTTTT.

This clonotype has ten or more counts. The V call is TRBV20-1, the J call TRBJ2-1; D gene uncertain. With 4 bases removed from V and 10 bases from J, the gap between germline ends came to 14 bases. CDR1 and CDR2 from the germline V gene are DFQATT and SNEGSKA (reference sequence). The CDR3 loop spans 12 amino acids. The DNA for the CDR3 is TGCAGTGCTACGGGCCCCGACTCGGAGCAGTTCTTC. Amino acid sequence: CSATGPDSEQFF.

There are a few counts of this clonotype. The CDR3 loop is CASNLAGGSYNEQFF. Here the CDR3 DNA reads TGTGCCAGCAACCTAGCGGGAGGTTCCTACAATGAGCAGTTCTTC. V gene TRBV28 combines with J gene TRBJ2-1, with TRBD2 matching 11 bases. Looked up from germline, CDR1 is MDHEN and CDR2 is SYDVKM. This CDR3 is built from 15 residues. Trimming took 7 bases from V and 1 from J; bases not matched to a gene: 3.

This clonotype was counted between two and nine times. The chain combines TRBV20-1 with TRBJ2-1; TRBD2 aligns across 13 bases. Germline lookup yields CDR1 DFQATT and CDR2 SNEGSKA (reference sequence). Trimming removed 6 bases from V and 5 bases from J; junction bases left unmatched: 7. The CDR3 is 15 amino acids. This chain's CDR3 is CSAPNGLAGDNEQFF. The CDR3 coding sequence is TGCAGTGCCCCAAATGGACTAGCGGGGGACAATGAGCAGTTCTTC.

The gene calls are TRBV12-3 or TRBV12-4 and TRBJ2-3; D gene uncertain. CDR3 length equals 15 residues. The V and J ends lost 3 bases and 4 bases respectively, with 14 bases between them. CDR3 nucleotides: TGTGCCAGCAGTTTGATGGCTAAATCAGCAGATACGCAGTATTTT. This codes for CASSLMAKSADTQYF.

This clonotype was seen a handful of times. The CDR3 nucleotides read TGTGCCAGCAGTCCTCCCCTGGGGACCCCCTTTGGGGAACTGTTTTTT. This translates into CASSPPLGTPFGELFF. V gene TRBV28 combines with J gene TRBJ1-4, with a weak D call TRBD1 (5 bases). From germline, CDR1 is MDHEN and CDR2 SYDVKM. Between the trimmed V and J ends, which lost 5 bases and 12 bases, there was a span of 25 bases. This CDR3 region has 16 residues.

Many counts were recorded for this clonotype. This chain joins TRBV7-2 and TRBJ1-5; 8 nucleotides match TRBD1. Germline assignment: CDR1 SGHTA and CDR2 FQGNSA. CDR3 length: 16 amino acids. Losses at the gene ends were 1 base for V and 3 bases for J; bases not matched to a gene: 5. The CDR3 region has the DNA TGTGCCAGCAGCTTAGAGGGGACAGGCAACAATCAGCCCCAGCATTTT. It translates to CASSLEGTGNNQPQHF.

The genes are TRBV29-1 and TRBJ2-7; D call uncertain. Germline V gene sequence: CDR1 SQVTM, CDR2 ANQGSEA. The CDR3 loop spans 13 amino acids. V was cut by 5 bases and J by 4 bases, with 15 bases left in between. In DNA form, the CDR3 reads TGCAGCGTTCCCTGGGGTCAAGAATACGAGCAGTACGTC. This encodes CSVPWGQEYEQYV.

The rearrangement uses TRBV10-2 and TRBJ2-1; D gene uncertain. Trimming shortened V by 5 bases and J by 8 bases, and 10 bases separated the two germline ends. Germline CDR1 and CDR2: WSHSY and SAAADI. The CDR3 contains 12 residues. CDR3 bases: TGCGCCAGCAGTCCGTTAGGTCATGAGCAGTTCTTC. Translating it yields CASSPLGHEQFF.

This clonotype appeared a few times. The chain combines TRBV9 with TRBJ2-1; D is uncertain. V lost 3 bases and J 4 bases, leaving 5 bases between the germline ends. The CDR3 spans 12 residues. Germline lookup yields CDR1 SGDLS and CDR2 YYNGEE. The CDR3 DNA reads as TGTGCCAGCAGCGCAGAGTACAATGAGCAGTTCTTC. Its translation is CASSAEYNEQFF.

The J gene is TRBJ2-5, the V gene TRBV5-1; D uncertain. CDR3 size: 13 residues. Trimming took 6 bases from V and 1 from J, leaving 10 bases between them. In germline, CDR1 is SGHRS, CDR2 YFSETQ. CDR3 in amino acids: CASTDGPQETQYF. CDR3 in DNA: TGCGCCAGCACCGACGGGCCCCAAGAGACCCAGTACTTC.

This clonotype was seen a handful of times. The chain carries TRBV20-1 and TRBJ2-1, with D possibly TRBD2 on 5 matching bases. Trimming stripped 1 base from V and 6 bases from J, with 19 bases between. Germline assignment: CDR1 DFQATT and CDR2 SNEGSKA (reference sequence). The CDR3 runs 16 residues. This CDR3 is CSARGVERPLFNEQFF. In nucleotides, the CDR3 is TGCAGTGCTAGAGGTGTGGAGCGGCCCCTATTCAATGAGCAGTTCTTC.

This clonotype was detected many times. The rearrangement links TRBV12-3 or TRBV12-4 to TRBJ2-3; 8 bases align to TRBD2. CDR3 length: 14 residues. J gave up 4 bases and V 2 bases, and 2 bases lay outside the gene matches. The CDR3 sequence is CASSLRREADTQYF. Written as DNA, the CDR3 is TGTGCCAGCAGTTTACGGCGGGAGGCAGATACGCAGTATTTT.

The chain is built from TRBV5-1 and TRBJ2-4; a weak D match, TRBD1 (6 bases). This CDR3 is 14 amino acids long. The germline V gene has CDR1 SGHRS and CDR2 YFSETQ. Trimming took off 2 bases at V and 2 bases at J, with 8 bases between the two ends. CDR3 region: CASSLGQSKNIQYF. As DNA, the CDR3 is TGCGCCAGCAGCTTAGGACAGTCCAAAAACATTCAGTACTTC.

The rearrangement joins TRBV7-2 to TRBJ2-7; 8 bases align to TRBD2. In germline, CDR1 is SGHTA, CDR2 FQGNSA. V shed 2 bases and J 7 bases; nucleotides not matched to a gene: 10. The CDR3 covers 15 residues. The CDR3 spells CASSLPSSGRSEQYF. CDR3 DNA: TGTGCCAGCAGCTTACCGTCAAGCGGGAGAAGTGAGCAGTACTTC.

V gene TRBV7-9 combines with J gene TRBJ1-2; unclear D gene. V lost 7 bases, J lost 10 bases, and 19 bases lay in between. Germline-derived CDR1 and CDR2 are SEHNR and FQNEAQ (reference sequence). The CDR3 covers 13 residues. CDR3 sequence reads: CASTPNKAVYYTF. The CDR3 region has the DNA TGTGCCAGCACCCCGAATAAAGCTGTGTACTACACCTTC. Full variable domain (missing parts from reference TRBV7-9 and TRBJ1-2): DTGVSQNPRHKITKRGQNVTFRCDPISEHNRLYWYRQTLGQGPEFLTYFQNEAQLEKSRLLSDRFSAERPKGSFSTLEIQRTEQGDSAMYLCASTPNKAVYYTFGSGTRLTVV.